These 2 T cell receptor beta chains share one sample of origin, sequenced in a study of blood T cell repertoires in COVID-19. Produced via immunoSEQ multiplex PCR; TCRdb's table is partial and in-frame only. This sample has approximately 350,000 clones, with around 91% found just once. Source material: peripheral blood. The source is a woman between 18 and 29 years old who had recovered from COVID-19.

The chain recombines TRBV28 with TRBJ1-1; 7 bases align to TRBD1. V gave up 6 bases and J gave up 2 bases; unmatched junction bases: 15. Germline V gene sequence: CDR1 MDHEN, CDR2 SYDVKM. The CDR3 length is 17 residues. The CDR3 sequence is CASSLTLNRGSNTEAFF. In DNA, the CDR3 is TGTGCCAGCAGCCTAACATTGAACAGGGGCTCTAACACTGAAGCTTTCTTT.

This clone was picked up one time. This rearrangement joins TRBV2 to TRBJ2-7; tentatively, D is TRBD2 (5 bases). The CDR3 covers 14 residues. Trimming pared 6 bases from V and 2 bases from J, leaving 14 bases between. CDR1 SNHLY and CDR2 FYNNEI come from the germline V gene. The CDR3 DNA reads TGTGCCAGCAGACGTGGAGGCCTAACCTACGAGCAGTACGTC. The encoded protein is CASRRGGLTYEQYV.